Presented here are 24 T cell receptor beta chains from one specimen sequenced in a study of post-analysis software for immune sequencing data. These receptors have no known antigen. Carried by the TCR beta cDNA libraries were unique molecular identifiers. TCRdb analysed the PCR reads with MiXCR anew, one entry per CDR3 protein. The table has about 430,000 distinct CDR3 sequences, 30% to 40% seen once. Regarding the study as a whole: Comparison of patients with controls showed five or six TRBV segments more frequent in patients, TRBV5-6, TRBV5-1 and TRBV20-1 among them.

The material sequenced was blood. The origin of the receptors is a girl aged 2-9 years with multiple sclerosis.

This clonotype was counted only a few times. For the CDR3, the DNA is TGTGCCAGCAGCTTAGTCGGCCCGGGCAATCAGCCCCAGCATTTT. Its protein product is CASSLVGPGNQPQHF. V usage is TRBV7-9 and J usage is TRBJ1-5; no clear D. V lost 1 base, J lost 2 bases, and 9 bases lay in between. This CDR3 has 15 residues. Germline CDR1 and CDR2: SEHNR and FQNEAQ (reference sequence).

The genes are TRBV10-3 and TRBJ1-2, with D uncertain. Germline assignment: CDR1 ENHRY and CDR2 SYGVKD. There are 16 residues in the CDR3. V gave up 2 bases and J gave up 0 bases, with 13 bases separating them. CDR3 sequence (DNA): TGTGCCATCAGTGAGCTTCAAAGGCTCTCTAACTATGGCTACACCTTC. This translates into CAISELQRLSNYGYTF.

V gene TRBV29-1 combines with J gene TRBJ2-3; D unclear. V gave up 4 bases and J gave up 1 base, with 6 bases separating them. The CDR3 is 12 amino acids. CDR1 and CDR2 (germline): SQVTM, ANQGSEA. CDR3 sequence: CSVVSGTDTQYF. In DNA form, the CDR3 reads TGCAGCGTTGTGTCAGGCACAGATACGCAGTATTTT.

This clonotype was seen more than once but under ten times. V and J are TRBV29-1 and TRBJ1-1; D might be TRBD1 (6 bases). V was pared by 2 bases and J by 1 base, with 8 bases between. The germline V gene encodes CDR1 SQVTM and CDR2 ANQGSEA. This CDR3 region has 13 residues. The CDR3 DNA sequence: TGCAGCGTTGAACGGACAGCGAACACTGAAGCTTTCTTT. This translates into CSVERTANTEAFF.

V is TRBV7-9 and J is TRBJ2-5, with D perhaps matching TRBD2 (5 bases). This CDR3 comprises 15 residues. V gave up 5 bases and J gave up 1 base, with 14 bases separating them. Per germline, CDR1 SEHNR and CDR2 FQNEAQ (reference sequence). For the CDR3, the DNA is TGTGCCAGCAGCACCTTAGCGAGACGCCAAGAGACCCAGTACTTC. Amino acids: CASSTLARRQETQYF.

This clonotype was seen only a few times. The chain joins TRBV5-1 to TRBJ2-5, with 8 bases that match TRBD1. The DNA end lines up better with TRBJ2-7; the J call may be wrong. The CDR3 contains 15 residues. Germline V lookup: CDR1 SGHRS, CDR2 YFSETQ. The CDR3 bases are TGCGCCAGCAGCTTGAGGGCAGGGGGCTCACACGAGCAGTACTTC. It codes for CASSLRAGGSHEQYF.

This clonotype was observed a handful of times. The chain uses TRBV4-2 and TRBJ2-5, with TRBD2 identical over 11 bases. This CDR3 is 17 amino acids long. V lost 3 bases and J lost 2; bases outside the gene matches: 8. CDR1 LGHNA and CDR2 YNFKEQ come from the germline V gene. This CDR3 reads CASSQWGTSGDQETQYF. The CDR3 coding sequence is TGTGCCAGCAGCCAGTGGGGGACTAGCGGCGATCAAGAGACCCAGTACTTC.

This chain joins TRBV30 and TRBJ1-2, with D perhaps TRBD1 (5 bases). The CDR3 covers 13 residues. The V end was cut by 3 bases, the J end by 4 bases, with 12 bases between. CDR1 is GTSNPN, CDR2 SVGIG, per germline (reference sequence). This CDR3 reads CAWRGAARYGYTF. Written as DNA, the CDR3 is TGTGCCTGGAGAGGGGCAGCACGCTATGGCTACACCTTC.

This clonotype occurred a few times. The V call is TRBV29-1, the J call TRBJ2-3; 7 bases map to TRBD2. The CDR3 is 13 residues long. J gave up 2 bases and V 7 bases, and 6 bases lay outside the gene matches. Germline assignment: CDR1 SQVTM and CDR2 ANQGSEA. Here the CDR3 reads CSARAGYTDTQYF. The CDR3 DNA is TGCAGCGCCCGAGCGGGATACACAGATACGCAGTATTTT.

The chain couples TRBV20-1 to TRBJ2-7, with 10 positions matching TRBD2. The DNA matches TRBJ2-5 better at its end, which makes the J call doubtful. The CDR3 contains 15 residues. Germline V gene data show CDR1 as DFQATT and CDR2 as SNEGSKA (reference sequence). For the CDR3, the DNA is TGCAGTGCTAGAAGAACTAGCGGGGACCAAGAGACCCAGTACTTC. It is translated as CSARRTSGDQETQYF.

This chain connects TRBV4-3 to TRBJ1-4, with 8 bases matching TRBD1. Germline assignment: CDR1 LGHNA and CDR2 YSLEER. CDR3 length equals 15 residues. Trimming removed 4 bases from V and 4 bases from J; junction bases left unmatched: 5. CDR3: CASSPGTGFNEKLFF. The DNA for the CDR3 is TGCGCCAGCAGCCCAGGGACAGGATTTAATGAAAAACTGTTTTTT.

On this clonotype itself: One base away lies a much larger clone, so this may be a sequencing read error. This chain links TRBV29-1 with TRBJ2-7; D is unresolved. Germline V lookup: CDR1 SQVTM, CDR2 ANQGSEA. The length of the CDR3 is 12 residues. Trimming pared 6 bases from V and 3 bases from J, leaving 12 bases between. The DNA of the CDR3 is TGCAGCGTAGATGGCAGCTACTACGAGCAGTACTTC. Its translation: CSVDGSYYEQYF.

This clonotype was seen only a few times. The V and J genes are TRBV4-1 and TRBJ2-5; D remains ambiguous. V was clipped by 3 bases and J by 3 bases, with 11 bases between them. This CDR3 has 14 residues. CDR1 and CDR2 from the germline V gene are MGHRA and YSYEKL. The CDR3 here is CASSHIFKKETQYF. Written as DNA, the CDR3 is TGCGCCAGCAGCCACATCTTTAAGAAAGAGACCCAGTACTTC.

The chain employs TRBV6-1 and TRBJ2-1; D is unclear. The V end lost 2 bases, the J end lost 0 bases, and 8 bases lay between the germline ends. Germline lookup yields CDR1 MNHNS and CDR2 SASEGT. This CDR3 spans 15 amino acids. CDR3 bases: TGTGCCAGCAGTGAATTCGGGTCCTCCTACAATGAGCAGTTCTTC. Amino acid sequence: CASSEFGSSYNEQFF.

Worth noting for this clonotype: One junction end does not reproduce the germline sequence, and a read error may be involved. The gene calls are TRBV20-1 and TRBJ2-1; either TRBD1 or TRBD2 may fit D (6 bases each). There are 14 residues in the CDR3. Germline CDR1 DFQATT, CDR2 SNEGSKA (reference sequence). CDR3 sequence (DNA): TGCAGTGCTAGAGACGGGGGCTCCTACAATGCGCAGTTCTTC. It is translated as CSARDGGSYNAQFF.

In its sample, this clonotype was seen a few times. The chain combines TRBV12-3 or TRBV12-4 with TRBJ1-5; 9 bases are a match to TRBD1. The ends lost 3 bases at V and 10 bases at J; junction bases unmatched: 13. The CDR3 is made up of 16 amino acids. The CDR3 DNA sequence: TGTGCCAGCAGTTTGGGACAGGGCCTTAGGATCTCACCCCAGCATTTT. The encoded protein is CASSLGQGLRISPQHF.

This clonotype was observed a handful of times. The chain has TRBV3-1 and TRBJ2-1, with a possible D match to TRBD2 (5 bases). This CDR3 is 15 amino acids long. Germline V lookup: CDR1 LGHDT, CDR2 YNNKEL (reference sequence). Trimming took off 1 base at V and 2 bases at J, with 9 bases between the two ends. CDR3 nucleotides: TGTGCCAGCAGCCAAGTCAGCGGAGCCTACAATGAGCAGTTCTTC. It specifies CASSQVSGAYNEQFF.

The chain uses TRBV7-9 and TRBJ1-4, with D possibly TRBD1 on 5 matching bases. The V gene's germline CDR1 is SEHNR and CDR2 FQNEAQ (reference sequence). The CDR3 consists of 16 residues. The ends were cut back, 0 bases at V and 0 bases at J, with 8 bases in the middle. The CDR3 spells CASSLAGTTTNEKLFF. For the CDR3, the DNA is TGTGCCAGCAGCTTAGCCGGGACCACAACTAATGAAAAACTGTTTTTT.

The rearrangement links TRBV4-2 to TRBJ2-7; D might be TRBD1 or TRBD2, each matching 5 bases. Germline V lookup: CDR1 LGHNA, CDR2 YNFKEQ. The length of the CDR3 is 15 residues. V lost 10 bases and J lost 1, with 20 bases in between. The CDR3 region has the DNA TGTGCCAACACGAAGTTAGGGACGTCGTCCTACGAGCAGTACTTC. This codes for CANTKLGTSSYEQYF.

The rearrangement joins TRBV29-1 to TRBJ2-3, with D perhaps matching TRBD1 (5 bases). The CDR3 is made up of 14 amino acids. Trimming pared 6 bases from V and 4 bases from J, leaving 17 bases between. CDR1 and CDR2 from the germline V gene are SQVTM and ANQGSEA. CDR3 nucleotide sequence: TGCAGCGTCCTTCTCAACCTCAGGGCAGATACGCAGTATTTT. It yields the protein CSVLLNLRADTQYF.

V is TRBV13 and J is TRBJ1-4; unclear D gene. V was clipped by 3 bases and J by 4 bases, with 9 bases between them. This CDR3 region has 14 residues. In germline, CDR1 is PRHDT, CDR2 FYEKMQ (reference sequence). Here the CDR3 reads CASSFLGSNEKLFF. The CDR3 region has the DNA TGTGCCAGCAGCTTTCTGGGTAGTAATGAAAAACTGTTTTTT.

This clonotype was observed a handful of times. The rearrangement uses TRBV9 and TRBJ2-3, with 7 bases lining up with TRBD2. CDR3 size: 15 residues. Germline CDR1 and CDR2: SGDLS and YYNGEE. V gave up 4 bases and J gave up 2 bases; unmatched junction bases: 7. CDR3 sequence: CASSPRAGFTDTQYF. CDR3 DNA sequence: TGTGCCAGCAGCCCCAGAGCGGGGTTCACAGATACGCAGTATTTT.

This clonotype has only a few counts. The chain couples TRBV19 to TRBJ2-7; D possibly corresponds to TRBD2 (5 bases). This CDR3 is built from 15 residues. Germline V gene sequence: CDR1 LNHDA, CDR2 SQIVND (reference sequence). The V end was cut by 3 bases, the J end by 7 bases, with 19 bases between. The CDR3 spells CASSMRGGRTGEQYF. The CDR3 nucleotides are TGTGCCAGTAGTATGCGAGGTGGACGGACTGGTGAGCAGTACTTC.

This clonotype was seen a handful of times. The chain employs TRBV6-2 or TRBV6-3 and TRBJ2-3, with TRBD1 as a possible D gene (5 bases). There are 16 residues in the CDR3. The germline V gene has CDR1 MNHEY and CDR2 SVGEGT. The germline V and J ends were trimmed by 2 bases and 1 base, with 13 bases remaining between them. The CDR3 DNA reads as TGTGCCAGCAGTTACGACAGTGCCCGGGGCACAGATACGCAGTATTTT. It is translated as CASSYDSARGTDTQYF.